The 24 T cell receptor beta chains in this list originate from one sample, sequenced in a study of human T cells and chemical hapten exposure (dated by TCRdb to the early 2020s). Library prep was done by RACE. The instrument was a NextSeq 500. In-frame beta chains were kept once TCRdb had trimmed the public reads at Q25 with fastp and called clones with MiXCR. Duplicate CDR3 protein sequences are folded into a single record with the most common DNA and genes. The sample table contains fewer than 500,000 distinct CDR3 sequences; only one count was recorded for approximately 4.4% of them. The ten largest account for about 2.2% of the sample. The time point label, read with the paper, signifies: patch test 1, 2 weeks after DPC sensitization. According to the study, the label for this sample's treatment or condition signals: therapeutic diphenylcyclopropenone sensitization with weekly scalp DPC. This specimen consisted of whole blood, obtained in connection with sensitization to the hapten diphenylcyclopropenone (DPC). The receptors here all came from a woman in her 50s with alopecia areata. Some clones in this sample may be carry-over from other donors' samples.

In this sample, this clonotype turned up many times. The V call is TRBV4-3, the J call TRBJ2-1; 13 nucleotides agree with TRBD2. CDR3 length: 16 amino acids. The V and J ends lost 4 bases and 2 bases, in that order; junction bases with no gene match: 2. Germline V gene sequence: CDR1 LGHNA, CDR2 YSLEER. This CDR3 reads CASSPTSGRAYNEQFF. The CDR3 bases are TGCGCCAGCAGCCCCACTAGCGGGAGGGCCTACAATGAGCAGTTCTTC.

This clonotype occurred a few times. CDR3 residues: CASSLWTSAVETQYF. The CDR3 nucleotides read TGCGCCAGCAGCTTGTGGACTAGCGCTGTTGAGACCCAGTACTTC. This chain connects TRBV5-1 to TRBJ2-5; 9 bases agree with TRBD2. CDR1 and CDR2 from the germline V gene are SGHRS and YFSETQ. J gave up 5 bases and V 1 base, and 6 bases lay outside the gene matches. The length of the CDR3 is 15 residues.

This clonotype came up many times. The chain links TRBV6-2 or TRBV6-3 to TRBJ1-2, with D uncertain. CDR3 length: 13 amino acids. V dropped 11 bases and J dropped 3 bases, with 16 bases sitting between them. Germline assignment: CDR1 MNHEY and CDR2 SVGEGT. This CDR3 reads CASEVRRDYGYTF. CDR3 nucleotide sequence: TGTGCCTCGGAGGTCCGGAGGGACTATGGCTACACCTTC.

This clonotype was observed many times. CDR3 sequence: CASSVSGGSEAFF. In DNA, the CDR3 is TGTGCCAGCAGCGTATCAGGGGGCAGTGAAGCTTTCTTT. The rearrangement joins TRBV9 to TRBJ1-1; TRBD1 agrees at 8 bases. The CDR3 totals 13 residues. Unmatched junction bases numbered 3, after V lost 1 base and J lost 7 bases. CDR1 SGDLS and CDR2 YYNGEE come from the germline V gene.

This clonotype was seen a handful of times. J is TRBJ2-3 and V is TRBV7-2; D possibly uses TRBD1 or TRBD2 (5 bases each). V was pared by 1 base and J by 2 bases, with 13 bases between. The CDR3 loop spans 16 amino acids. From germline, CDR1 is SGHTA and CDR2 FQGNSA. CDR3 protein: CASSLGGPGLTDTQYF. For the CDR3, the DNA is TGTGCCAGCAGCTTAGGGGGACCCGGTCTCACAGATACGCAGTATTTT.

This clonotype was seen more than once but under ten times. This chain links TRBV29-1 with TRBJ2-1, with 7 nucleotides matching TRBD1. This CDR3 is 14 amino acids long. The germline CDR1 and CDR2 sequences are SQVTM and ANQGSEA. V lost 3 bases and J lost 3; bases outside the gene matches: 5. The CDR3 spells CSVDPTGIYNEQFF. As DNA, the CDR3 is TGCAGCGTTGACCCGACAGGGATCTACAATGAGCAGTTCTTC.

In its sample, this clonotype was seen many times. V gene TRBV18 combines with J gene TRBJ2-1, with 9 bases that match TRBD2. The CDR3 extends over 14 amino acids. J lost 7 bases, V lost 5 bases, and 6 bases had no gene match. Germline lookup yields CDR1 KGHSH and CDR2 LQKENI. The CDR3 sequence: CASSLAGAGNEQFF. The CDR3 coding sequence is TGTGCCAGCTCATTAGCGGGAGCGGGGAATGAGCAGTTCTTC.

There are a few counts of this clonotype. V usage is TRBV5-4 and J usage is TRBJ2-3; D call uncertain. This CDR3 region has 15 residues. The germline gives CDR1 SGHNT, CDR2 YYREEE (reference sequence). V dropped 0 bases and J dropped 2 bases, with 10 bases sitting between them. CDR3 DNA: TGTGCCAGCAGCTTGGACTTCACCACCACAGATACGCAGTATTTT. This sequence encodes CASSLDFTTTDTQYF.

V gene TRBV7-9 combines with J gene TRBJ2-2; D is unresolved. Per germline, CDR1 SEHNR and CDR2 FQNEAQ (reference sequence). V dropped 7 bases and J dropped 0 bases, with 12 bases sitting between them. This CDR3 spans 15 amino acids. The CDR3 spells CASIPPGANTGELFF. The CDR3 nucleotides are TGTGCCAGCATCCCTCCGGGCGCGAACACCGGGGAGCTGTTTTTT.

The chain combines TRBV28 with TRBJ2-2; 10 bases fit TRBD2. Germline V gene data show CDR1 as MDHEN and CDR2 as SYDVKM. This CDR3 has 17 residues. The ends lost 5 bases at V and 4 bases at J; junction bases unmatched: 10. Written as DNA, the CDR3 is TGTGCCAGCAGTCCTCCAAGAATAGCGGGAGGCACCGGGGAGCTGTTTTTT. This gives the protein CASSPPRIAGGTGELFF.

The rearrangement joins TRBV5-5 to TRBJ1-2; weak D call: TRBD1 (5 bases). CDR1 SGHKS and CDR2 YYEKEE come from the germline V gene (reference sequence). Trimming left V 4 bases short and J 4 bases short, with 11 bases between. The CDR3 spans 13 residues. The CDR3 coding sequence is TGTGCCAGCAGCGTTACAGGTGGCTATGGCTACACCTTC. It is translated as CASSVTGGYGYTF.

This clonotype occurred many times. This chain links TRBV23-1 with TRBJ2-1, with a tentative D call TRBD1 (6 bases). TRBV23-1 is recorded as an ORF, its role being uncertain. Trimming cost V 2 bases and J 5 bases, with 13 bases left between them. The CDR3 consists of 15 residues. CDR3 DNA sequence: TGCGCCAGCAGTCAAACCGGGACACCCAACAATGAGCAGTTCTTC. Translated, it gives CASSQTGTPNNEQFF.

This clonotype has a count of ten or more. The rearrangement uses TRBV6-2 or TRBV6-3 and TRBJ1-2; D remains unclear. Trimming stripped 4 bases from V and 3 bases from J, with 12 bases between. Per germline, CDR1 MNHEY and CDR2 SVGEGT. The CDR3 is 14 residues long. CDR3 bases: TGTGCCAGCAGTTGGGGTGGACCCGACTATGGCTACACCTTC. As protein: CASSWGGPDYGYTF.

This clonotype was seen ten or more times. The chain has TRBV11-2 and TRBJ2-3; D gene ambiguous. Trimming took off 5 bases at V and 4 bases at J, with 13 bases between the two ends. Germline loops: CDR1 SGHAT, CDR2 FQNNGV. CDR3 length: 14 amino acids. The CDR3 DNA reads TGTGCCAGCAGCCGCAGTAAGATCGCAGATACGCAGTATTTT. It yields the protein CASSRSKIADTQYF.

This clonotype has at least ten counts. The rearrangement joins TRBV7-2 to TRBJ2-3; perhaps TRBD2 as D (7 bases). CDR3 size: 15 residues. The V gene's germline CDR1 is SGHTA and CDR2 FQGNSA. The V end was cut by 6 bases, the J end by 4 bases, with 17 bases between. Here the CDR3 reads CASSSRSGGPDTQYF. The CDR3 DNA follows: TGTGCCAGCAGTTCGAGGTCGGGGGGCCCAGATACGCAGTATTTT. The full variable domain, with the rest looked up from reference TRBV7-2 and TRBJ2-3, is GAGVSQSPSNKVTEKGKDVELRCDPISGHTALYWYRQSLGQGLEFLIYFQGNSAPDKSGLPSDRFSAERTGGSVSTLTIQRTQQEDSAVYLCASSSRSGGPDTQYFGPGTRLTVL.

The chain is built from TRBV24-1 and TRBJ1-2; D is possibly TRBD1 (6 bases). The CDR3 is 13 amino acids. Germline loops: CDR1 KGHDR, CDR2 SFDVKD. V was cut by 4 bases and J by 5 bases, with 10 bases left in between. DNA for the CDR3: TGTGCCACCAGTGAGAGAGGGGGTTATGGCTACACCTTC. Residues: CATSERGGYGYTF.

This clonotype was found many times. J is TRBJ1-4 and V is TRBV4-2, with D hard to call. The germline V and J ends were trimmed by 0 bases and 6 bases, with 14 bases remaining between them. CDR3 length: 16 residues. Germline V lookup: CDR1 LGHNA, CDR2 YNFKEQ. CDR3 nucleotides: TGTGCCAGCAGCCAAGATGTAGGCCGCGGGGATGAAAAACTGTTTTTT. This gives the protein CASSQDVGRGDEKLFF.

This clonotype was detected many times. This chain connects TRBV9 to TRBJ2-2; the D call may be TRBD1 or TRBD2 (5 bases each). CDR3 length equals 13 residues. Trimming left V 2 bases short and J 6 bases short, with 8 bases between. The germline gives CDR1 SGDLS, CDR2 YYNGEE. The CDR3 here is CASSVRGAGELFF. The CDR3 bases are TGTGCCAGCAGCGTGAGGGGAGCCGGGGAGCTGTTTTTT.

In this sample, this clonotype turned up a few times. The chain carries TRBV7-2 and TRBJ2-5; 8 bases are shared with TRBD2. The germline V gene encodes CDR1 SGHTA and CDR2 FQGNSA. There are 15 residues in the CDR3. Trimming cost V 3 bases and J 0 bases; bases outside gene matches: 3. CDR3 sequence (DNA): TGTGCCAGCAGCTTCAGCGGGGGCAACCAAGAGACCCAGTACTTC. It yields the protein CASSFSGGNQETQYF.

This clonotype was detected ten times or more. The chain carries TRBV18 and TRBJ2-5, with 12 bases that match TRBD2. The CDR3 runs 15 residues. V shed 5 bases, J shed 5 bases, and the junction held 6 bases outside the gene matches. Germline V gene lookup returns CDR1 KGHSH and CDR2 LQKENI. The CDR3 reads CASSSGLAGSETQYF. The CDR3, as DNA: TGTGCCAGCTCATCCGGACTAGCGGGGTCCGAGACCCAGTACTTC.

The chain joins TRBV12-3 or TRBV12-4 to TRBJ2-3; D not certain. This CDR3 is 16 amino acids long. Between the trimmed V and J ends, which lost 3 bases and 2 bases, there was a span of 15 bases. This CDR3 reads CASSFVVTSTTDTQYF. CDR3 DNA sequence: TGTGCCAGCAGTTTTGTAGTCACTTCTACCACAGATACGCAGTATTTT.

This clonotype was recorded at least ten times. The rearrangement joins TRBV28 to TRBJ2-3, with no clear D. Germline CDR1 reads MDHEN; CDR2 reads SYDVKM. Trimming stripped 6 bases from V and 2 bases from J, with 9 bases between. The CDR3 totals 13 residues. The CDR3 protein is CASRDQDTDTQYF. CDR3 DNA: TGTGCCAGCAGGGACCAGGACACAGATACGCAGTATTTT.

This chain connects TRBV27 to TRBJ1-4; D perhaps matches TRBD1 (5 bases). CDR3 length: 14 residues. CDR1 and CDR2 from the germline V gene are MNHEY and SMNVEV (reference sequence). The V end lost 6 bases, the J end lost 5 bases, and 13 bases lay between the germline ends. In DNA form, the CDR3 reads TGTGCCAGCAGGCCGGGACTACGGAATGAAAAACTGTTTTTT. This gives the protein CASRPGLRNEKLFF.

This clonotype was recorded at least ten times. The chain joins TRBV7-2 to TRBJ2-1; unclear D gene. The CDR3 has 13 amino acids. Germline values: CDR1 SGHTA, CDR2 FQGNSA. The V end was cut by 8 bases, the J end by 4 bases, with 12 bases between. Written as DNA, the CDR3 is TGTGCCAGCCGTTCGGGTATTTACAATGAGCAGTTCTTC. The encoded protein is CASRSGIYNEQFF.